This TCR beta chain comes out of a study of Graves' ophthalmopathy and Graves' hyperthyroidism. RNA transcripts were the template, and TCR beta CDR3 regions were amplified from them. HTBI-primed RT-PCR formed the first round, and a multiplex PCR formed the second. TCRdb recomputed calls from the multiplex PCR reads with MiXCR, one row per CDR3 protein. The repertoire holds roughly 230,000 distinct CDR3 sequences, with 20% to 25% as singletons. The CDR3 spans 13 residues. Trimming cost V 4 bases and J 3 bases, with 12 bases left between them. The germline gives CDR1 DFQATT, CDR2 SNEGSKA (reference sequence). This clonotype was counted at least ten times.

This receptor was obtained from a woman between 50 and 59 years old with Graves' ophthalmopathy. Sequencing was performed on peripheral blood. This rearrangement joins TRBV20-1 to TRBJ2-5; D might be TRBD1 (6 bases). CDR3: CSATQGYEETQYF. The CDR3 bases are TGCAGTGCTACGCAGGGGTATGAAGAGACCCAGTACTTC.